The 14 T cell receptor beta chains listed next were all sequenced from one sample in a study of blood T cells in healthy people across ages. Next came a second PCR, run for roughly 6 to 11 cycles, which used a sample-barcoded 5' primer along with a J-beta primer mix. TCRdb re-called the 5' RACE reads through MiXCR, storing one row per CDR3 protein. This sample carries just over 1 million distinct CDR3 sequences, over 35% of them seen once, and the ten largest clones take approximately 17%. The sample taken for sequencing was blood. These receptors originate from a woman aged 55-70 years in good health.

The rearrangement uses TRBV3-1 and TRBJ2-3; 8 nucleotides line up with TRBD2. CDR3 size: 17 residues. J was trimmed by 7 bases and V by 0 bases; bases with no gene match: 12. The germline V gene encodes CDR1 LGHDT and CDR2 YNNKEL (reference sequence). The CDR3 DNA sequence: TGTGCCAGCAGCCAAGATCTCGCGAGCGGGAGCTCGAATACGCAGTATTTT. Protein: CASSQDLASGSSNTQYF.

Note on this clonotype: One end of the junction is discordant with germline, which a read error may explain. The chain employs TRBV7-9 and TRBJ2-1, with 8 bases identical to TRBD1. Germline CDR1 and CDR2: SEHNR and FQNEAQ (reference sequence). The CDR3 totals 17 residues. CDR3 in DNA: TGTGCCAGCAGCTTACTCGGACAGGGTTTTTCCTACAGTGAGCAGTTCTTC. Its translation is CASSLLGQGFSYSEQFF. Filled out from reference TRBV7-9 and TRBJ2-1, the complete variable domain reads DTGVSQNPRHKITKRGQNVTFRCDPISEHNRLYWYRQTLGQGPEFLTYFQNEAQLEKSRLLSDRFSAERPKGSFSTLEIQRTEQGDSAMYLCASSLLGQGFSYSEQFFGPGTRLTVL.

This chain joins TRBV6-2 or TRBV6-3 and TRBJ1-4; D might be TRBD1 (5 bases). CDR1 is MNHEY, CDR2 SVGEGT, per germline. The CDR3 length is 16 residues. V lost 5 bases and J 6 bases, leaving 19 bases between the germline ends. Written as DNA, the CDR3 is TGTGCCAGCAGTCCCGAGTTGGGGGTCGGTGATGAAAAACTGTTTTTT. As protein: CASSPELGVGDEKLFF.

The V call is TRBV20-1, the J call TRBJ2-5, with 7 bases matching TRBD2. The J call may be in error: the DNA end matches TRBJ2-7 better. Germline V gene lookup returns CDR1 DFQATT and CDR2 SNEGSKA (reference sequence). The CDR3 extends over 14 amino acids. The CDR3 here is CSATREGPANEQYF. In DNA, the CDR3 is TGCAGTGCTACCAGGGAGGGGCCGGCTAACGAGCAGTACTTC.

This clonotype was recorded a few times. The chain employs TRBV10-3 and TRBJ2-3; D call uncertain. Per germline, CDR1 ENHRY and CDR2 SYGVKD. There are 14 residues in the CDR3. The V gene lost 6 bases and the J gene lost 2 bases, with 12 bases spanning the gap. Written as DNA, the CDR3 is TGTGCCATCAGGTTTAGTGGGAACACAGATACGCAGTATTTT. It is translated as CAIRFSGNTDTQYF.

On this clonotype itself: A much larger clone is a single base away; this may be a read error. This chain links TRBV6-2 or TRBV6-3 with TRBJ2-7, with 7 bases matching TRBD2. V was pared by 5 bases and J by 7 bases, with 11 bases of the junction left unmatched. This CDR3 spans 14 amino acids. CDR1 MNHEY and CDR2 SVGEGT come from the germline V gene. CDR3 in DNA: TGTGCCAGCAGTCGCAGCGGGACTTACAATGAGCAGTACTTC. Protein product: CASSRSGTYNEQYF.

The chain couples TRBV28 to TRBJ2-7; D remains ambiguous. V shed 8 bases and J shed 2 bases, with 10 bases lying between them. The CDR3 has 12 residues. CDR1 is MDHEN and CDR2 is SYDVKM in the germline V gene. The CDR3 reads CASFEGPYEQYF. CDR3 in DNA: TGTGCCAGCTTCGAAGGTCCCTACGAGCAGTACTTC.

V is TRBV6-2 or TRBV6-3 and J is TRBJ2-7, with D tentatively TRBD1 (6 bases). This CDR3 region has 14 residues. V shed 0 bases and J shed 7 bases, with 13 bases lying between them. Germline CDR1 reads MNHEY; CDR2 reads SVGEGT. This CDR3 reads CASSYSRPGQEQYF. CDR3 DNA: TGTGCCAGCAGTTACTCGAGGCCCGGACAGGAGCAGTACTTC.

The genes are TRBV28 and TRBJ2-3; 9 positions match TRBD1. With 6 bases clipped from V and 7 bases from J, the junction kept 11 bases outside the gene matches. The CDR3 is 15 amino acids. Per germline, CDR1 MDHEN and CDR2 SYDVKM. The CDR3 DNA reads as TGTGCCAGCAGCACCGCCGGACAGGGGCCTAATACGCAGTATTTT. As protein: CASSTAGQGPNTQYF.

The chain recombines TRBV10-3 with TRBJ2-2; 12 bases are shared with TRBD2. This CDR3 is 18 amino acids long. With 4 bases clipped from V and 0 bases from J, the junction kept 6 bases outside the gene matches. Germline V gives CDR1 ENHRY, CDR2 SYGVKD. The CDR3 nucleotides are TGTGCCATCAGTGTAAGCCTAGCGGGAGGGCCGAACACCGGGGAGCTGTTTTTT. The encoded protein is CAISVSLAGGPNTGELFF.

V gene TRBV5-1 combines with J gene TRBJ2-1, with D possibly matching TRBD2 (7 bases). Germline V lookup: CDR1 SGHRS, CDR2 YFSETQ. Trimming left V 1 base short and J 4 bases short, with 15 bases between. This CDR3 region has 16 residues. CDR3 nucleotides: TGCGCCAGCAGCTTGAAAGGGGGAGGGTTATACAATGAGCAGTTCTTC. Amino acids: CASSLKGGGLYNEQFF.

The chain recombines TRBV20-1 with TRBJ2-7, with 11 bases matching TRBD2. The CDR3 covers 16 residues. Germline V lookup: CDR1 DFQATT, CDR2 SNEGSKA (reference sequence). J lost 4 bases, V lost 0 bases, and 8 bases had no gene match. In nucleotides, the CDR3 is TGCAGTGCTAGAGATGAGACTAGCGGGACGCGTTACGAGCAGTACTTC. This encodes CSARDETSGTRYEQYF.

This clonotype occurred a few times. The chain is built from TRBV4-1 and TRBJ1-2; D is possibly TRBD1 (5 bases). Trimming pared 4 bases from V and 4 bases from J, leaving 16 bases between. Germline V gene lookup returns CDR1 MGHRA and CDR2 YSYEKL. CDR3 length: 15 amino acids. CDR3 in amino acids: CASSPSGLGGYGYTF. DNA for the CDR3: TGCGCCAGCAGCCCTTCGGGCCTCGGGGGCTATGGCTACACCTTC.

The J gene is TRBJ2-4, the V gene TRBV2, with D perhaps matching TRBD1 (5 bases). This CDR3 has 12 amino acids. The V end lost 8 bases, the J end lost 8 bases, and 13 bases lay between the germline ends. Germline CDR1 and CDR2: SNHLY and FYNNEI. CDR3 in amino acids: CASGMEGDIQYF. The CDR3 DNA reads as TGTGCCAGCGGGATGGAAGGGGACATTCAGTACTTC.